The T cell receptor (beta chain) described here comes from a study of blood T cell repertoires in COVID-19. At the level of the study: COVID-19 samples collected from the United States, Italy and Spain covered acute and convalescent phases. Sources were T cells, B-cell-depleted T cells, or PBMCs; the material itself was cDNA or gDNA.

This CDR3 comprises 15 residues. V was trimmed by 1 base and J by 3 bases, leaving 10 bases between them. CDR1 and CDR2 (germline): MNHNS, SASEGT. Sequenced by immunoSEQ multiplex PCR; TCRdb stores in-frame clones only, minus some. The sample has 65,000 to 90,000 clones; 89% are singletons. The rearrangement links TRBV6-1 to TRBJ1-5; D gene uncertain. The receptor was isolated from a man aged 50 to 60 with acute or convalescent COVID-19. Material: peripheral blood. The CDR3 reads CASSEVGGYNQPQHF. The CDR3, as DNA: TGTGCCAGCAGTGAAGTTGGAGGGTACAATCAGCCCCAGCATTTT.